The clone carrying this T cell receptor (beta chain) was observed a few times. These data are taken from a study of blood T cell repertoires in COVID-19. About the study: Sample material is recorded as cDNA or gDNA derived from T cells, B-cell-depleted T cells, or PBMCs.

Original processing methods: The authors estimated nucleated cell counts from reference gene primer amplification. TCRdb keeps only in-frame clones here, not all; method: immunoSEQ multiplex PCR. For V, J and clone size, that table is used; D and trimming come from the DNA. The sample consists of about 87,000 clones, around 85% of them appearing once. V was shortened by 4 bases and J by 2 bases, with 12 bases between the two germline ends. The germline CDR1 and CDR2 sequences are MNHEY and SVGEGT. This CDR3 has 14 residues. The chain combines TRBV6-2 or TRBV6-3 with TRBJ2-7, with D maybe TRBD1 (6 bases). The material sequenced was peripheral blood. This receptor was identified in a woman of 80 years or more with COVID-19, enrolled during active disease. CDR3 nucleotide sequence: TGTGCCAGCAGTTCGCGACAGGCAACCTACGAGCAGTACTTC. Amino acid sequence: CASSSRQATYEQYF.